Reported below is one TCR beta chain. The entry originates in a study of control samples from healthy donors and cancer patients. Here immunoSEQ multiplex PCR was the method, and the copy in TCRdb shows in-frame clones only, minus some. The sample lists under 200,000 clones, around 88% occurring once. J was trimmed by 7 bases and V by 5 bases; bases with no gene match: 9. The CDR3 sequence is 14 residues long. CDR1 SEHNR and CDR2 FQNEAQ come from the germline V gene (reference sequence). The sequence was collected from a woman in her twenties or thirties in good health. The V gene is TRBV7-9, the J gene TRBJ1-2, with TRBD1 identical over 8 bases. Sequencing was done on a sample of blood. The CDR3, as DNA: TGTGCCAGCAGCCTGGACAGGGCTGTCAGTGGCTACACCTTC. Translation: CASSLDRAVSGYTF.